A selection of T cell receptor beta chains follows, all from one sample in a study of siplizumab effects on memory and regulatory T cells. TCRdb keeps only in-frame clones here, not all; method: immunoSEQ multiplex PCR. Here the sample spans 97,000 or so clones, approximately 90% being singletons. The specimen was CD4+ T cells sorted from blood. All receptors come from a human donor in good health. CDR3s leave out the opening cysteine and the closing phenylalanine or tryptophan. Fields, in order: V gene, J gene, CDR3 protein.

V: TRBV5-1; J: TRBJ2-3; CDR3: ASSLGGYTDTQY
V: TRBV18; J: TRBJ1-2; CDR3: ASSPLDRGHNYGYT
V: TRBV30; J: TRBJ2-2; CDR3: AWSEQNTGELF
V: TRBV9; J: TRBJ2-5; CDR3: ASSVGLTAAGTQY
V: TRBV30; J: TRBJ2-4; CDR3: AWSGPRGIKENIQY
V: TRBV19; J: TRBJ1-4; CDR3: ASSLNDRVRRELF
V: TRBV2; J: TRBJ2-7; CDR3: ASRWAGSEQY
V: TRBV2; J: TRBJ2-1; CDR3: ASSPYNEQF
V: TRBV27; J: TRBJ2-2; CDR3: ASHPGAGKTGGGLRTGELF
V: TRBV6-5; J: TRBJ2-5; CDR3: ASSYGGGETQY
V: TRBV28; J: TRBJ2-7; CDR3: ASSRTSGSYEQY
V: TRBV14; J: TRBJ2-7; CDR3: ASSPFRQGHEQY
V: TRBV6-1; J: TRBJ2-7; CDR3: ASSPTVPYEQY
V: TRBV7-6; J: TRBJ1-5; CDR3: ASSLRDRDQPQH
V: TRBV6-6; J: TRBJ2-7; CDR3: ASSYGVAAYEQY
V: TRBV29-1; J: TRBJ2-7; CDR3: SVEFRAFGGEQY
V: TRBV4-1; J: TRBJ2-7; CDR3: ASSQTFSGNYEQY
V: TRBV4-2; J: TRBJ2-7; CDR3: ASSQDNGGTGAFLLNYEQY
V: TRBV7-9; J: TRBJ2-5; CDR3: ASSLALVREPAETQY
V: TRBV18; J: TRBJ1-2; CDR3: ASSPGQSNYGYT
V: TRBV2; J: TRBJ1-1; CDR3: ASKGFGGTEAF
V: TRBV19; J: TRBJ2-5; CDR3: ASRSAGKKETQY
V: TRBV27; J: TRBJ2-2; CDR3: ASKTIGRSTGELF
V: TRBV15; J: TRBJ1-2; CDR3: ATSRGQGSGYT
V: TRBV5-1; J: TRBJ2-5; CDR3: ASSFRPQARETQY
V: TRBV9; J: TRBJ2-7; CDR3: ASSVGLGTSGPYEQY
V: TRBV28; J: TRBJ2-3; CDR3: ASSSPFSASTDTQY
V: TRBV5-1; J: TRBJ2-3; CDR3: ASSSRLASSTDTQY
V: TRBV15; J: TRBJ2-7; CDR3: ATSRGTGGAYEQY
V: TRBV9; J: TRBJ2-5; CDR3: ASSVGVGSGAGETQY
V: TRBV5-1; J: TRBJ2-1; CDR3: ASAKKDQVDEQF
V: TRBV29-1; J: TRBJ2-1; CDR3: SVDRGLNEQF
V: TRBV4-1; J: TRBJ2-2; CDR3: ASSQERSGYGELF
V: TRBV28; J: TRBJ1-5; CDR3: ASSPIEGNQPQH
V: TRBV7-2; J: TRBJ1-1; CDR3: ASSAGQGATEAF
V: TRBV28; J: TRBJ2-3; CDR3: ASSPGDTQY
V: TRBV7-3; J: TRBJ2-3; CDR3: ASSFVGGKDTQY
V: TRBV6-1; J: TRBJ2-2; CDR3: ASGGVGYNTGELF